Below, 24 T cell receptor beta chains from the same sample are listed, as sequenced in a study of blood T cell repertoires in COVID-19. Profiling relied on immunoSEQ multiplex PCR, and the TCRdb table lists in-frame clones only, not all of them. The repertoire includes some 250,000 clones, approximately 83% of them detected once, and 1.9% sits in the top ten. Material for sequencing was PBMCs or T cells enriched from blood (not recorded which). The source is a woman aged 45-59 years who had recovered from COVID-19.

The chain has TRBV6-5 and TRBJ2-7, with 9 bases that match TRBD2. The CDR3 runs 14 residues. The ends lost 6 bases at V and 2 bases at J; junction bases unmatched: 5. Germline V gene data show CDR1 as MNHEY and CDR2 as SVGAGI. CDR3 bases: TGTGCCAGCAGCCTGACTAGCGGTGCCTACGAGCAGTACTTC. The encoded protein is CASSLTSGAYEQYF.

The chain has TRBV4-2 and TRBJ2-1, with TRBD2 as a possible D gene (6 bases). Germline CDR1 LGHNA, CDR2 YNFKEQ. The CDR3 contains 13 residues. V shed 0 bases and J shed 11 bases, with 11 bases lying between them. CDR3 nucleotide sequence: TGTGCCAGCAGCCAAGATCCCCGGGAGAAGCAGTTCTTC. Translation: CASSQDPREKQFF.

The chain is built from TRBV6-5 and TRBJ2-7; no definite D call. Germline CDR1 reads MNHEY; CDR2 reads SVGAGI. The CDR3 runs to 11 residues. Trimming pared 6 bases from V and 5 bases from J, leaving 8 bases between. Here the CDR3 reads CASSSVHEQYF. The CDR3 nucleotides are TGTGCCAGCAGCTCGGTGCACGAGCAGTACTTC.

This chain joins TRBV7-3 and TRBJ2-7; 10 positions match TRBD2. CDR1 is SGHTA and CDR2 is FQGTGA in the germline V gene. Trimming at V came to 5 bases and at J to 0 bases, leaving 4 bases not matched to a gene. The CDR3 spans 15 residues. The CDR3 DNA sequence: TGTGCCAGCAGCCCTAGCGGGAGCAGCTCCTACGAGCAGTACTTC. Its protein is CASSPSGSSSYEQYF.

This clone was seen a few times. The chain couples TRBV6-5 to TRBJ1-3, with a possible D match to TRBD1 (6 bases). The CDR3 totals 15 residues. With 7 bases removed from V and 1 base from J, the gap between germline ends came to 14 bases. The germline gives CDR1 MNHEY, CDR2 SVGAGI. This CDR3 is CASKTNRESGNTIYF. The CDR3 DNA reads TGTGCCAGCAAGACAAACAGGGAGTCTGGAAACACCATATATTTT.

The chain carries TRBV28 and TRBJ1-5; 7 positions agree with TRBD1. With 1 base clipped from V and 0 bases from J, the junction kept 12 bases outside the gene matches. Germline V gene lookup returns CDR1 MDHEN and CDR2 SYDVKM. This CDR3 contains 19 residues. The DNA for the CDR3 is TGTGCCAGCAGTTTATCCCAGGGGGAAACTGGCTATAGCAATCAGCCCCAGCATTTT. This codes for CASSLSQGETGYSNQPQHF.

The chain recombines TRBV24-1 with TRBJ1-3; D is uncertain. This CDR3 contains 14 residues. Germline CDR1 is KGHDR and CDR2 is SFDVKD. Trimming removed 9 bases at V and 0 bases at J, with 11 bases between. CDR3 bases: TGTGCCACCCCCCCGAGGCTCTCTGGAAACACCATATATTTT. This sequence encodes CATPPRLSGNTIYF.

This rearrangement joins TRBV7-9 to TRBJ2-7; 7 bases fit TRBD1. V lost 7 bases to trimming and J lost 5 bases; unmatched junction nucleotides: 5. Germline V lookup: CDR1 SEHNR, CDR2 FQNEAQ (reference sequence). The CDR3 is 12 residues long. CDR3 loop: CASINRGHEQYF. CDR3 nucleotides: TGTGCCAGCATCAACAGGGGTCACGAGCAGTACTTC.

The J gene is TRBJ2-7, the V gene TRBV18; D is unresolved. This CDR3 contains 12 residues. Per germline, CDR1 KGHSH and CDR2 LQKENI. The V end lost 2 bases, the J end lost 2 bases, and 4 bases lay between the germline ends. CDR3 amino acids: CASSPTAYEQYF. Here the CDR3 DNA reads TGTGCCAGCTCACCAACAGCCTACGAGCAGTACTTC.

V gene TRBV5-4 combines with J gene TRBJ2-2; 10 nucleotides line up with TRBD2. In germline, CDR1 is SGHNT, CDR2 YYREEE (reference sequence). The CDR3 is made up of 15 amino acids. Trimming at V came to 7 bases and at J to 4 bases, leaving 7 bases not matched to a gene. The CDR3 DNA reads TGTGCCAGCGGACAAGCGGGAGGGGGCACCGGGGAGCTGTTTTTT. Its translation is CASGQAGGGTGELFF. Full variable domain (rest looked up from reference TRBV5-4 and TRBJ2-2): ETGVTQSPTHLIKTRGQQVTLRCSSQSGHNTVSWYQQALGQGPQFIFQYYREEENGRGNFPPRFSGLQFPNYSSELNVNALELDDSALYLCASGQAGGGTGELFFGEGSRLTVL.

The rearrangement joins TRBV7-9 to TRBJ1-3; perhaps TRBD1 as D (5 bases). The germline gives CDR1 SEHNR, CDR2 FQNEAQ (reference sequence). The V end lost 4 bases, the J end lost 1 base, and 8 bases lay between the germline ends. The CDR3 runs to 14 residues. CDR3 protein: CASSSGGSGNTIYF. As DNA, the CDR3 is TGTGCCAGCAGCTCCGGGGGGTCTGGAAACACCATATATTTT.

The V and J genes are TRBV25-1 and TRBJ1-1, with TRBD1 as a possible D gene (6 bases). In germline, CDR1 is MGHDK, CDR2 SYGVNS. Trimming took off 4 bases at V and 5 bases at J, with 23 bases between the two ends. CDR3 length: 17 amino acids. The DNA of the CDR3 is TGTGCCAGCAGTGCCCCAGGGGTTTTTGGTGTTGTAACTGAAGCTTTCTTT. It encodes CASSAPGVFGVVTEAFF.

This chain's CDR3 is CARLQGIQPQHF. Written as DNA, the CDR3 is TGTGCCAGACTCCAGGGGATCCAGCCCCAGCATTTT. V usage is TRBV6-9 and J usage is TRBJ1-5; a weak D match, TRBD1 (6 bases). Trimming took off 9 bases at V and 7 bases at J, with 13 bases between the two ends. This CDR3 region has 12 residues. Germline V gene data show CDR1 as MNHGY and CDR2 as SVAAGI.

This clone came up once. The chain combines TRBV29-1 with TRBJ1-1; the D is unclear. Germline V CDR1 and CDR2: SQVTM, ANQGSEA. This CDR3 is 12 amino acids long. V lost 2 bases and J 1 base, leaving 5 bases between the germline ends. The CDR3: CSVETGNTEAFF. The CDR3 nucleotides read TGCAGCGTTGAAACTGGGAACACTGAAGCTTTCTTT.

The J gene is TRBJ2-1, the V gene TRBV18; 9 bases are a match to TRBD2. The CDR3 loop spans 18 amino acids. In germline, CDR1 is KGHSH, CDR2 LQKENI. V shed 1 base and J 0 bases; nucleotides not matched to a gene: 7. The CDR3 region is CASSPQSISGSSYNEQFF. CDR3 in DNA: TGTGCCAGCTCACCACAGTCGATTAGCGGGAGCTCCTACAATGAGCAGTTCTTC.

The chain has TRBV5-1 and TRBJ2-7, with 7 positions matching TRBD2. This CDR3 is built from 15 residues. Germline CDR1 SGHRS, CDR2 YFSETQ. The V segment lost 0 bases and the J segment 2 bases; nucleotides outside the gene matches: 5. CDR3 in DNA: TGCGCCAGCAGCTTGGGGGAGGGACTGACCTACGAGCAGTACTTC. The encoded protein is CASSLGEGLTYEQYF. Supplemented by reference TRBV5-1 and TRBJ2-7, the full variable domain reads KAGVTQTPRYLIKTRGQQVTLSCSPISGHRSVSWYQQTPGQGLQFLFEYFSETQRNKGNFPGRFSGRQFSNSRSEMNVSTLELGDSALYLCASSLGEGLTYEQYFGPGTRLTVT.

The chain is built from TRBV5-6 and TRBJ1-2; D is perhaps TRBD1 (6 bases). Germline CDR1 reads SGHDT; CDR2 reads YYEEEE. The CDR3 loop spans 19 amino acids. V dropped 4 bases and J dropped 4 bases, with 29 bases sitting between them. CDR3 residues: CASSPWPFAGTSRPYGYTF. In DNA form, the CDR3 reads TGTGCCAGCAGCCCCTGGCCTTTCGCCGGGACATCCCGGCCCTATGGCTACACCTTC.

The rearrangement links TRBV6-5 to TRBJ1-5; D is unresolved. CDR3 length equals 15 residues. V gave up 6 bases and J gave up 6 bases, with 18 bases separating them. The germline V gene encodes CDR1 MNHEY and CDR2 SVGAGI. CDR3 bases: TGTGCCAGCAGCCTGGCCAGGTTGGGTGGTCAGCCCCAGCATTTT. Amino acids: CASSLARLGGQPQHF.

The gene calls are TRBV7-8 and TRBJ2-7; TRBD2 matches 11 bases. V dropped 5 bases and J dropped 4; count of bases not matched to a gene: 7. Per germline, CDR1 SGHVS and CDR2 FQNEAQ. The CDR3 contains 15 residues. The DNA for the CDR3 is TGTGCCAGCAGCCCTTTAGCGGGAGGGCCTTACGAGCAGTACTTC. Translation gives CASSPLAGGPYEQYF. Variable domain in full (rest from reference TRBV7-8 and TRBJ2-7): GAGVSQSPRYKVAKRGQDVALRCDPISGHVSLFWYQQALGQGPEFLTYFQNEAQLDKSGLPSDRFFAERPEGSVSTLKIQRTQQEDSAVYLCASSPLAGGPYEQYFGPGTRLTVT.

V is TRBV12-3 or TRBV12-4 and J is TRBJ2-5, with D possibly TRBD2 on 6 matching bases. The CDR3 runs to 13 residues. V was pared by 5 bases and J by 7 bases, with 14 bases between. For the CDR3, the DNA is TGTGCCAGCAGTCCCGGGACTGGGGGGACCCAGTACTTC. Protein: CASSPGTGGTQYF.

This chain joins TRBV5-6 and TRBJ1-6; TRBD1 agrees at 8 bases. The CDR3 spans 15 residues. Germline CDR1 is SGHDT and CDR2 is YYEEEE. V was clipped by 4 bases and J by 9 bases; unmatched bases: 9. In nucleotides, the CDR3 is TGTGCCAGCAGCACCGGACAGGGTGTCGGTTCACCCCTCCACTTT. Protein product: CASSTGQGVGSPLHF.

This chain links TRBV28 with TRBJ2-4, with D hard to call. V lost 9 bases and J 7 bases, leaving 13 bases between the germline ends. The V gene's germline CDR1 is MDHEN and CDR2 SYDVKM. This CDR3 contains 12 residues. CDR3 nucleotides: TGTGCCAGTGGCTGGAGTACGAACATTCAGTACTTC. Protein: CASGWSTNIQYF.

The chain links TRBV2 to TRBJ2-1; 15 positions match TRBD2. Unmatched junction bases numbered 9, after V lost 5 bases and J lost 7 bases. CDR3 length: 17 residues. Germline V lookup: CDR1 SNHLY, CDR2 FYNNEI. CDR3 nucleotide sequence: TGTGCCAGCAGTCCTCCATCAGGACTAGCGGGGGGGAATGAGCAGTTCTTC. This translates into CASSPPSGLAGGNEQFF.

The chain joins TRBV14 to TRBJ2-1; D may be TRBD2 (5 bases). The length of the CDR3 is 12 residues. Between the trimmed V and J ends, which lost 4 bases and 10 bases, there was a span of 11 bases. Germline V lookup: CDR1 SGHDN, CDR2 FVKESK. The CDR3 here is CASSPNRREQFF. The CDR3, as DNA: TGTGCCAGCAGCCCCAATCGGAGGGAGCAGTTCTTC. Full variable domain (remainder filled in from reference TRBV14 and TRBJ2-1): EAGVTQFPSHSVIEKGQTVTLRCDPISGHDNLYWYRRVMGKEIKFLLHFVKESKQDESGMPNNRFLAERTGGTYSTLKVQPAELEDSGVYFCASSPNRREQFFGPGTRLTVL.